The 25 T cell receptor beta chains below all came from one sample that was sequenced in a study of blood T cell repertoires in COVID-19. TCRdb's copy holds only in-frame clones and misses some; the assay was immunoSEQ multiplex PCR. In the table there are tens of thousands of clones, 70% to 90% of which are singletons. The sample consisted of peripheral blood. These TCRs come from a woman older than 75 with COVID-19, enrolled during active disease.

The chain joins TRBV6-6 to TRBJ1-6; D is undetermined. The V and J ends lost 5 bases and 10 bases respectively, with 18 bases between them. Per germline, CDR1 MNHNY and CDR2 SVGAGI (reference sequence). There are 15 residues in the CDR3. CDR3 protein: CASSKSDLGGSPLHF. CDR3 DNA sequence: TGTGCCAGCAGTAAATCGGACCTAGGAGGATCACCCCTCCACTTT.

CDR3 region: CASSQTSGTQYF. The CDR3 DNA follows: TGTGCCAGCAGCCAAACTAGCGGGACGCAGTATTTT. The V call is TRBV3-1 (or the pseudogene TRBV3-2), the J call TRBJ2-3; 9 nucleotides align to TRBD2. Unmatched junction bases numbered 0, after V lost 2 bases and J lost 9 bases. Germline values: CDR1 LGHDT, CDR2 YNNKEL (reference sequence). CDR3 length equals 12 residues.

The genes are TRBV11-2 and TRBJ2-5, with D perhaps matching TRBD2 (6 bases). V lost 0 bases and J 3 bases, leaving 11 bases between the germline ends. The CDR3 spans 15 residues. CDR1 SGHAT and CDR2 FQNNGV come from the germline V gene. CDR3: CASSLDGGLEETQYF. CDR3 bases: TGTGCCAGCAGCTTAGATGGAGGGCTAGAAGAGACCCAGTACTTC.

V usage is TRBV28 and J usage is TRBJ2-2; a weak D match, TRBD2 (6 bases). This CDR3 is 15 amino acids long. Trimming removed 6 bases from V and 6 bases from J, with 17 bases in between. Germline-derived CDR1 and CDR2 are MDHEN and SYDVKM. The CDR3 sequence is CASRGSGRGPGELFF. The CDR3, as DNA: TGTGCCAGCAGAGGTAGCGGTAGAGGACCCGGGGAGCTGTTTTTT.

V gene TRBV6-4 combines with J gene TRBJ2-1; 7 bases map to TRBD2. Losses at the gene ends were 1 base for V and 6 bases for J; bases not matched to a gene: 12. Germline V gives CDR1 MRHNA, CDR2 SNTAGT. CDR3 length: 17 residues. The CDR3 loop reads CASSDLSTSGTINEQFF. The CDR3 region has the DNA TGTGCCAGCAGTGACTTATCGACGAGCGGGACCATCAATGAGCAGTTCTTC.

This clone was detected a few times. V is TRBV7-8 and J is TRBJ1-3, with 8 positions matching TRBD1. This CDR3 spans 17 amino acids. J gave up 2 bases and V 3 bases, and 9 bases lay outside the gene matches. The germline V gene encodes CDR1 SGHVS and CDR2 FQNEAQ. The CDR3 region is CASSFRRTGFTGNTIYF. The CDR3 coding sequence is TGTGCCAGCAGCTTTCGCCGGACAGGGTTTACTGGAAACACCATATATTTT.

The genes are TRBV5-8 and TRBJ1-2; D is unclear. V was clipped by 2 bases and J by 9 bases, with 29 bases between them. This CDR3 comprises 18 residues. In germline, CDR1 is SGHTS, CDR2 YDEGEE. CDR3: CASSFSKFLLAQIKSYTF. DNA for the CDR3: TGTGCCAGCAGCTTCAGCAAGTTTTTACTAGCCCAGATCAAGAGCTACACCTTC.

The chain uses TRBV7-2 and TRBJ2-7; 8 bases match TRBD2. CDR1 SGHTA and CDR2 FQGNSA come from the germline V gene. The CDR3 loop spans 15 amino acids. V gave up 4 bases and J gave up 2 bases; unmatched junction bases: 7. In nucleotides, the CDR3 is TGTGCCAGCAGCTCGGTAGCGGGATCCGCCTACGAGCAGTACTTC. Amino acids: CASSSVAGSAYEQYF.

The gene calls are TRBV9 and TRBJ1-2, with D unclear. The V gene lost 2 bases and the J gene lost 1 base, with 6 bases spanning the gap. This CDR3 comprises 13 residues. CDR1 SGDLS and CDR2 YYNGEE come from the germline V gene. CDR3 region: CASSVQDNYGYTF. CDR3 DNA: TGTGCCAGCAGCGTGCAGGATAACTATGGCTACACCTTC.

The rearrangement uses TRBV6-2 or TRBV6-3 and TRBJ1-5; weak D call: TRBD1 (5 bases). V lost 2 bases to trimming and J lost 1 base, with 15 bases between them. Germline V gives CDR1 MNHEY, CDR2 SVGEGT. The CDR3 length is 17 residues. In DNA, the CDR3 is TGTGCCAGCAGTTACCCTAAGGGAAGGGGCAGCAATCAGCCCCAGCATTTT. As protein: CASSYPKGRGSNQPQHF.

The V gene is TRBV24-1, the J gene TRBJ2-2; D perhaps matches TRBD2 (5 bases). The CDR3 is 17 amino acids. Looked up from germline, CDR1 is KGHDR and CDR2 is SFDVKD. Trimming left V 0 bases short and J 1 base short, with 11 bases between. The chain's CDR3 is CATSDLQSGWNTGELFF. CDR3 DNA: TGTGCCACCAGTGATTTGCAAAGCGGTTGGAACACCGGGGAGCTGTTTTTT.

This chain joins TRBV6-5 and TRBJ1-5; 9 bases are shared with TRBD1. Germline CDR1 is MNHEY and CDR2 is SVGAGI. CDR3 length equals 13 residues. V shed 10 bases and J 6 bases; nucleotides not matched to a gene: 7. CDR3 nucleotides: TGTGCCACCTCACAGGGGGCCGGTCAGCCCCAGCATTTT. Its translation is CATSQGAGQPQHF.

This clone was found once. The J gene is TRBJ2-7, the V gene TRBV5-6; weak D call: TRBD1 (5 bases). The CDR3 sequence is 14 residues long. Germline V CDR1 and CDR2: SGHDT, YYEEEE. V shed 0 bases and J shed 7 bases, with 14 bases lying between them. This CDR3 is CASSLGAGSGEQYF. CDR3 DNA: TGTGCCAGCAGCTTGGGAGCAGGGTCAGGGGAGCAGTACTTC.

The rearrangement joins TRBV7-8 to TRBJ2-7; 9 nucleotides match TRBD2. The length of the CDR3 is 12 residues. Per germline, CDR1 SGHVS and CDR2 FQNEAQ. V lost 11 bases and J lost 4; bases outside the gene matches: 6. Here the CDR3 reads CAAGGGLYEQYF. The CDR3 bases are TGTGCCGCGGGAGGGGGCTTATACGAGCAGTACTTC.

The chain carries TRBV7-2 and TRBJ1-4; 7 nucleotides line up with TRBD1. This CDR3 is 14 amino acids long. The V and J ends lost 5 bases and 5 bases, in that order; junction bases with no gene match: 5. CDR1 and CDR2 from the germline V gene are SGHTA and FQGNSA. The CDR3 DNA sequence: TGTGCCAGCAGCCGGGACAGCCGAAATGAAAAACTGTTTTTT. It specifies CASSRDSRNEKLFF.

The V call is TRBV19, the J call TRBJ2-3; TRBD2 agrees at 8 bases. The ends lost 7 bases at V and 0 bases at J; junction bases unmatched: 3. Germline CDR1 and CDR2: LNHDA and SQIVND (reference sequence). The CDR3 is 14 amino acids. In DNA form, the CDR3 reads TGTGCCAGTACGGGGGGGGTTAGCACAGATACGCAGTATTTT. It encodes CASTGGVSTDTQYF. Based on the CDR3 plus reference TRBV19 and TRBJ2-3, the full variable domain is DGGITQSPKYLFRKEGQNVTLSCEQNLNHDAMYWYRQDPGQGLRLIYYSQIVNDFQKGDIAEGYSVSREKKESFPLTVTSAQKNPTAFYLCASTGGVSTDTQYFGPGTRLTVL.

This clone was recorded a few times. The V gene is TRBV5-1, the J gene TRBJ2-2; tentatively, D is TRBD1 (6 bases). With 3 bases removed from V and 3 bases from J, the gap between germline ends came to 15 bases. CDR3 size: 16 residues. Per the germline V gene, CDR1 is SGHRS and CDR2 is YFSETQ. The CDR3: CASSSTGRADTGELFF. The DNA for the CDR3 is TGCGCCAGCAGCTCGACAGGACGGGCGGACACCGGGGAGCTGTTTTTT.

This chain connects TRBV5-1 to TRBJ2-3; TRBD2 matches at 8 bases. The CDR3 has 19 residues. J lost 3 bases, V lost 0 bases, and 15 bases had no gene match. Germline CDR1 is SGHRS and CDR2 is YFSETQ. CDR3 DNA: TGCGCCAGCAGCTTGGACAGCCCAACCCGAAGACTAGCGACAGATACGCAGTATTTT. This sequence encodes CASSLDSPTRRLATDTQYF.

The V and J genes are TRBV4-2 and TRBJ2-7; TRBD2 matches 10 bases. This CDR3 region has 15 residues. Trimming removed 1 base from V and 6 bases from J; junction bases left unmatched: 6. From germline, CDR1 is LGHNA and CDR2 YNFKEQ. CDR3 nucleotide sequence: TGTGCCAGCAGCCAAGTAGCGGGAGGCCTCTTCGAGCAGTACTTC. It is translated as CASSQVAGGLFEQYF.

About this clone itself: One end of the junction is discordant with germline, which a read error may explain. The chain has TRBV6-1 and TRBJ2-7, with TRBD2 matching 10 bases. This CDR3 has 14 amino acids. Germline CDR1 reads MNHNS; CDR2 reads SASEGT. CDR3 sequence (DNA): TGTGCCAGCAGCGAAGCGGGAGGGCCCTACGAGCAGTACTTC. It yields the protein CASSEAGGPYEQYF.

The V call is TRBV7-3, the J call TRBJ2-1, with TRBD2 identical over 9 bases. There are 14 residues in the CDR3. The V segment lost 0 bases and the J segment 7 bases; nucleotides outside the gene matches: 1. Germline V gene data show CDR1 as SGHTA and CDR2 as FQGTGA. The CDR3 coding sequence is TGTGCCAGCAGCTTAACTAGCGGGAGAAATGAGCAGTTCTTC. Translating it yields CASSLTSGRNEQFF.

This chain connects TRBV7-2 to TRBJ2-5; 12 bases match TRBD2. The germline gives CDR1 SGHTA, CDR2 FQGNSA. The CDR3 contains 17 residues. Trimming removed 0 bases from V and 3 bases from J; junction bases left unmatched: 5. The CDR3 DNA reads TGTGCCAGCAGCTTAGCGGCTAGCGGGGGGGCCAAAGAGACCCAGTACTTC. Translated: CASSLAASGGAKETQYF. The complete variable domain, with remaining parts taken from reference TRBV7-2 and TRBJ2-5, reads GAGVSQSPSNKVTEKGKDVELRCDPISGHTALYWYRQSLGQGLEFLIYFQGNSAPDKSGLPSDRFSAERTGGSVSTLTIQRTQQEDSAVYLCASSLAASGGAKETQYFGPGTRLLVL.

This chain connects TRBV6-6 to TRBJ2-2; D not certain. V lost 6 bases and J 6 bases, leaving 11 bases between the germline ends. Germline V gives CDR1 MNHNY, CDR2 SVGAGI (reference sequence). The CDR3 has 13 residues. CDR3 bases: TGTGCCAGCAGCCTCTTGGCGGCCGGGGAGCTGTTTTTT. Encoded protein: CASSLLAAGELFF.

The chain employs TRBV19 and TRBJ2-7, with TRBD1 matching 8 bases. V lost 6 bases and J lost 6; bases outside the gene matches: 4. Per the germline V gene, CDR1 is LNHDA and CDR2 is SQIVND (reference sequence). There are 12 residues in the CDR3. This CDR3 reads CASRGRGREQYF. DNA of the CDR3: TGTGCCAGTAGGGGCAGGGGGCGCGAGCAGTACTTC.

The chain combines TRBV27 with TRBJ1-2; perhaps TRBD1 as D (5 bases). CDR3 length: 15 residues. Looked up from germline, CDR1 is MNHEY and CDR2 is SMNVEV (reference sequence). The V gene lost 6 bases and the J gene lost 5 bases, with 19 bases spanning the gap. The CDR3 loop reads CASSSTFRVGYGYTF. CDR3 coding DNA: TGTGCCAGCAGCTCCACGTTCAGGGTGGGGTATGGCTACACCTTC.